This T cell receptor (beta chain) was obtained from a study of cytomegalovirus exposure and HLA in healthy donors. Comment on this clone: The antigen remains undetermined.

General observations from the study: The majority of CMV-associated TCR beta chains were reported as apparently HLA-restricted in a later analysis. There were around 160 TCR beta chains listed as cytomegalovirus-associated. Most TCR beta V segments were productive about 90% or about 30% of the time in an earlier analysis. When a later analysis was performed, an Asian-associated ancestry cluster reportedly had fewer N-insertions than the approximately 690-donor mean.

60 Vbeta and 13 Jbeta primers were used in PCR. Sequencing used immunoSEQ multiplex PCR; TCRdb keeps in-frame clones, though not all of them. Here the sample spans some 200,000 clones, 75% to 85% being singletons. This TCR was recovered from a woman aged 45-59 years in good health and CMV-seropositive. Sequencing was done on a sample of PBMCs.

CDR3: CASSPQARDSPLHF. Here the CDR3 DNA reads TGTGCCAGCAGCCCCCAGGCGCGGGACTCACCCCTCCACTTT. The chain employs TRBV6-1 and TRBJ1-6; perhaps TRBD1 as D (5 bases). The CDR3 has 14 amino acids. With 6 bases removed from V and 10 bases from J, the gap between germline ends came to 16 bases. CDR1 is MNHNS, CDR2 SASEGT, per germline.